Each of the 20 T cell receptor beta chains below was sequenced from the same sample in a study of T cell responses to AZD1222 COVID-19 vaccine. Method: immunoSEQ multiplex PCR; TCRdb's copy keeps in-frame clones and lacks some. The table shows 90,000 to 150,000 clones, with 75% to 90% occurring only once. This specimen was peripheral blood, taken 28 days after the second AZD1222 dose. The origin of the receptors is an adult who received the AZD1222 COVID-19 vaccine.

The chain has TRBV18 and TRBJ2-7; TRBD2 might be the D (5 bases). V was shortened by 1 base and J by 1 base, with 35 bases between the two germline ends. The CDR3 length is 23 residues. The germline V gene has CDR1 KGHSH and CDR2 LQKENI. Here the CDR3 DNA reads TGTGCCAGCTCACCACGGCATCCGGGGTCCCCAATTTCTAGGCTTATGGGGTCCTACGAGCAGTACTTC. It translates to CASSPRHPGSPISRLMGSYEQYF.

The chain links TRBV10-3 to TRBJ1-5; 7 nucleotides match TRBD1. Germline lookup yields CDR1 ENHRY and CDR2 SYGVKD. Losses at the gene ends were 10 bases for V and 0 bases for J; bases not matched to a gene: 3. The CDR3 runs 13 residues. CDR3 in amino acids: CASNRGSNQPQHF. The DNA for the CDR3 is TGTGCCAGCAACAGGGGTAGCAATCAGCCCCAGCATTTT.

The V gene is TRBV29-1, the J gene TRBJ1-2; 7 nucleotides line up with TRBD1. CDR1 and CDR2 from the germline V gene are SQVTM and ANQGSEA. This CDR3 spans 12 amino acids. V lost 0 bases, J lost 7 bases, and 2 bases stayed unmatched. DNA for the CDR3: TGCAGCGTTGAAGACCAGGGGGGTGGCTACACCTTC. Protein product: CSVEDQGGGYTF.

V gene TRBV6-5 combines with J gene TRBJ2-2; D possibly uses TRBD1 or TRBD2 (6 bases each). The CDR3 covers 15 residues. Germline V CDR1 and CDR2: MNHEY, SVGAGI. V was pared by 6 bases and J by 5 bases, with 16 bases between. The CDR3 loop reads CASRTGGIGTGELFF. CDR3 in DNA: TGTGCCAGCAGGACAGGCGGGATTGGGACCGGGGAGCTGTTTTTT.

The J gene is TRBJ2-2, the V gene TRBV11-2; D is unresolved. Germline CDR1 SGHAT, CDR2 FQNNGV. This CDR3 has 13 amino acids. V gave up 5 bases and J gave up 1 base, with 5 bases separating them. The CDR3 DNA reads as TGTGCCAGCAGCGTCGTGAACACCGGGGAGCTGTTTTTT. It specifies CASSVVNTGELFF.

V usage is TRBV6-2 or TRBV6-3 and J usage is TRBJ1-1; D is ambiguous. Germline loops: CDR1 MNHEY, CDR2 SVGEGT. The CDR3 totals 15 residues. Between the trimmed V and J ends, which lost 2 bases and 2 bases, there was a span of 12 bases. CDR3 nucleotide sequence: TGTGCCAGCAGTTACCTCGGGTGGCGTAACACTGAAGCTTTCTTT. This sequence encodes CASSYLGWRNTEAFF.

V gene TRBV19 combines with J gene TRBJ1-1, with D perhaps TRBD1 (5 bases). The CDR3 has 13 amino acids. V was cut by 7 bases and J by 4 bases, with 13 bases left in between. Germline V gene sequence: CDR1 LNHDA, CDR2 SQIVND (reference sequence). This CDR3 is CASTGQAVTEAFF. The CDR3 coding sequence is TGTGCCAGTACAGGGCAGGCAGTCACTGAAGCTTTCTTT. Filled out from reference TRBV19 and TRBJ1-1, the complete variable domain reads DGGITQSPKYLFRKEGQNVTLSCEQNLNHDAMYWYRQDPGQGLRLIYYSQIVNDFQKGDIAEGYSVSREKKESFPLTVTSAQKNPTAFYLCASTGQAVTEAFFGQGTRLTVV.

This sequence joins TRBV3-1 (or the pseudogene TRBV3-2) and TRBJ2-7; 11 nucleotides align to TRBD1. The CDR3 consists of 14 residues. V lost 4 bases, J lost 7 bases, and 6 bases stayed unmatched. CDR1 is LGHDT, CDR2 YNNKEL, per germline (reference sequence). CDR3 bases: TGTGCCAGCAGCCCCGGGACAGGGGGTTATGAGCAGTACTTC. The encoded protein is CASSPGTGGYEQYF.

The chain recombines TRBV9 with TRBJ1-2; D perhaps matches TRBD1 (5 bases). Germline V gives CDR1 SGDLS, CDR2 YYNGEE. V was cut by 0 bases and J by 7 bases, with 10 bases left in between. This CDR3 has 13 residues. CDR3 nucleotides: TGTGCCAGCAGCGTAGCGGGCAGGGTTGGCTACACCTTC. As protein: CASSVAGRVGYTF.

The J gene is TRBJ2-7, the V gene TRBV7-5; the DNA was not compared with TRBD2, the D call given in the table. TRBV7-5 is flagged as a pseudogene. The CDR3 has 20 amino acids. DNA of the CDR3: TGTGCCAGAAGCGACCTGACCGGGACTAGCGGAGGCGGCCCCTTAAGAGAGCAGTACTTC. This encodes CARSDLTGTSGGGPLREQYF.

This chain links TRBV2 with TRBJ1-3; TRBD1 is a possible D gene (6 bases). CDR1 SNHLY and CDR2 FYNNEI come from the germline V gene. V lost 3 bases and J lost 4, with 10 bases in between. This CDR3 has 14 amino acids. The CDR3 is CASSDEGGGNTIYF. The CDR3 bases are TGTGCCAGCAGTGACGAGGGGGGAGGAAACACCATATATTTT. Full variable domain (missing parts from reference TRBV2 and TRBJ1-3): EPEVTQTPSHQVTQMGQEVILRCVPISNHLYFYWYRQILGQKVEFLVSFYNNEISEKSEIFDDQFSVERPDGSNFTLKIRSTKLEDSAMYFCASSDEGGGNTIYFGEGSWLTVV.

V usage is TRBV5-6 and J usage is TRBJ2-7, with 8 positions matching TRBD1. In germline, CDR1 is SGHDT, CDR2 YYEEEE. The CDR3 spans 14 residues. V was clipped by 4 bases and J by 5 bases; unmatched bases: 8. CDR3 nucleotides: TGTGCCAGCAGCCGGACAGGGAGTAAAAACGAGCAGTACTTC. It encodes CASSRTGSKNEQYF.

The chain combines TRBV10-2 with TRBJ2-5; a possible D gene is TRBD1 (6 bases). This CDR3 region has 13 residues. The germline V gene has CDR1 WSHSY and CDR2 SAAADI. V gave up 10 bases and J gave up 1 base, with 13 bases separating them. CDR3 DNA sequence: TGCGCCATAAAACAGGGAGCCCAAGAGACCCAGTACTTC. Amino acid sequence: CAIKQGAQETQYF.

The chain employs TRBV11-2 and TRBJ2-7; 9 nucleotides line up with TRBD1. Germline trimming cut 3 bases from V and 3 bases from J; bases unmatched to any gene: 6. This CDR3 is 15 amino acids long. Germline lookup yields CDR1 SGHAT and CDR2 FQNNGV. This CDR3 reads CASSLNRGQIYEQYF. The CDR3 nucleotides read TGTGCCAGCAGCTTGAACAGGGGGCAAATCTACGAGCAGTACTTC.

The chain couples TRBV6-5 to TRBJ2-1, with 7 bases aligning to TRBD2. In germline, CDR1 is MNHEY, CDR2 SVGAGI. V lost 0 bases, J lost 7 bases, and 6 bases stayed unmatched. The CDR3 runs 15 residues. The CDR3: CASSYSSGRRNEQFF. The CDR3 DNA follows: TGTGCCAGCAGTTACTCTTCCGGGAGGAGGAATGAGCAGTTCTTC.

The rearrangement joins TRBV6-2 or TRBV6-3 to TRBJ1-5; tentatively, D is TRBD1 (6 bases). In germline, CDR1 is MNHEY, CDR2 SVGEGT. The CDR3 consists of 15 residues. V shed 0 bases and J shed 5 bases, with 11 bases lying between them. CDR3 sequence (DNA): TGTGCCAGCAGTTACTCTGGACAGTTATATCAGCCCCAGCATTTT. The encoded protein is CASSYSGQLYQPQHF.

The CDR3 is CASSLLGLVQETQYF. CDR3 nucleotides: TGTGCCAGCAGCCTGCTGGGGCTAGTACAAGAGACCCAGTACTTC. This sequence joins TRBV7-3 and TRBJ2-5; D possibly corresponds to TRBD1 (5 bases). Trimming removed 5 bases at V and 2 bases at J, with 15 bases between. The CDR3 is 15 amino acids. Germline V gene sequence: CDR1 SGHTA, CDR2 FQGTGA.

This chain links TRBV9 with TRBJ1-3; D gene uncertain. Trimming removed 0 bases at V and 0 bases at J, with 10 bases between. Germline V gives CDR1 SGDLS, CDR2 YYNGEE. The CDR3 is made up of 16 amino acids. The CDR3 nucleotides read TGTGCCAGCAGCGTAGCTCCAACGGGCTCTGGAAACACCATATATTTT. Translated, it gives CASSVAPTGSGNTIYF.

This chain joins TRBV18 and TRBJ1-1; D gene unclear. V was cut by 3 bases and J by 0 bases, with 14 bases left in between. Per the germline V gene, CDR1 is KGHSH and CDR2 is LQKENI. This CDR3 is built from 16 residues. The CDR3 sequence is CASSPGGIGMNTEAFF. The CDR3 DNA sequence: TGTGCCAGCTCACCGGGAGGGATTGGCATGAACACTGAAGCTTTCTTT.

The J gene is TRBJ2-2, the V gene TRBV29-1, with D possibly being TRBD2 (5 bases). This CDR3 has 14 amino acids. Germline loops: CDR1 SQVTM, CDR2 ANQGSEA. The ends were cut back, 7 bases at V and 0 bases at J, with 12 bases in the middle. This CDR3 is CSAFGGPNTGELFF. The DNA of the CDR3 is TGCAGCGCCTTTGGCGGGCCGAACACCGGGGAGCTGTTTTTT.